This T cell receptor (beta chain) appears in the sequencing data of a study of T cell changes during pregnancy in multiple sclerosis. The table came from immunoSEQ multiplex PCR; TCRdb's copy has only in-frame clones and leaves some out. The data show 81,000 or so clones, approximately 90% seen once. The CDR3 length is 15 residues. CDR1 and CDR2 from the germline V gene are MRHNA and SNTAGT. The ends lost 6 bases at V and 4 bases at J; junction bases unmatched: 5. The gene calls are TRBV6-4 and TRBJ2-1; TRBD2 matches at 11 bases. The sample here was PBMCs, taken in the first trimester of pregnancy. The sequence came from a female donor in good health, serving as a control in a pregnancy study. Some clones in this sample may be carry-over from other donors' samples. Written as DNA, the CDR3 is TGTGCCAGCAGCGAACTAGCGGGGGAGTACAATGAGCAGTTCTTC. Translation: CASSELAGEYNEQFF.